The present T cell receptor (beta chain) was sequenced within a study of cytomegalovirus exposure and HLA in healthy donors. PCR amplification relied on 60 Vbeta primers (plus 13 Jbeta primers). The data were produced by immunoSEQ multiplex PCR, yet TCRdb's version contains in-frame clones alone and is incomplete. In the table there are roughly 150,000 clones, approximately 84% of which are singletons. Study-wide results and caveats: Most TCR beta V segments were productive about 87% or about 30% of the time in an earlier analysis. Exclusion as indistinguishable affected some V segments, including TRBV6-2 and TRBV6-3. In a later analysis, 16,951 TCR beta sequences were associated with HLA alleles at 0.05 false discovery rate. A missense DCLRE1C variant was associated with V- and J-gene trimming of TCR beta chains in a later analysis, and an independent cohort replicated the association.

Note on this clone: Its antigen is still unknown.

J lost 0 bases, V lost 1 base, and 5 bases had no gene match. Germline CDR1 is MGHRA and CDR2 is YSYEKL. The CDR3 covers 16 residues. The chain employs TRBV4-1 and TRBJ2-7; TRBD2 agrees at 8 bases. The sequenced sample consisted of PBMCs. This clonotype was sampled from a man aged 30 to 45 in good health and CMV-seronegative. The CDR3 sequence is CASSQGGGRSSYEQYF. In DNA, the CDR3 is TGCGCCAGCAGCCAAGGAGGCGGGAGGAGCTCCTACGAGCAGTACTTC.